These 17 T cell receptor beta chains were all obtained from the same sample, sequenced in a study of shared clonotypes between healthy human individuals. The protocol was immunoSEQ multiplex PCR, while the TCRdb copy is restricted to in-frame clones and leaves out a portion. Of some 2.1 million clones listed, about 94% are singletons. Naive CD8 cells lacked CD45RO and underwent positive selection for CCR7, leaving out terminally differentiated effector memory CD45RA+ cells. Material for sequencing was naive CD8+ T cells from PBMCs. The receptors here all came from a man between 18 and 35 years old in good health. Some clones in this sample may be carry-over from other donors' samples.

This chain links TRBV5-1 with TRBJ1-4, with D maybe TRBD1 (5 bases). V lost 4 bases, J lost 3 bases, and 13 bases lay in between. The CDR3 consists of 15 residues. Per the germline V gene, CDR1 is SGHRS and CDR2 is YFSETQ. CDR3 amino acids: CASSLMLGPNEKLFF. As DNA, the CDR3 is TGCGCCAGCAGCCTGATGTTGGGGCCTAATGAAAAACTGTTTTTT.

The chain recombines TRBV2 with TRBJ1-5; possible D gene TRBD1, 5 bases. Germline V gene sequence: CDR1 SNHLY, CDR2 FYNNEI. Trimming shortened V by 6 bases and J by 0 bases, and 9 bases separated the two germline ends. CDR3 length: 14 amino acids. CDR3 DNA sequence: TGTGCCAGCAGGGCAGGGAGTAGCAATCAGCCCCAGCATTTT. This sequence encodes CASRAGSSNQPQHF.

This chain uses TRBV7-9 with TRBJ1-2; TRBD1 matches 7 bases. Per the germline V gene, CDR1 is SEHNR and CDR2 is FQNEAQ (reference sequence). The CDR3 covers 16 residues. The J segment lost 0 bases and the V segment lost 4 bases, leaving 8 bases of the junction unmatched. CDR3 sequence (DNA): TGTGCCAGCAGCTCAAGCGACAGGGAGGCTAACTATGGCTACACCTTC. Its protein is CASSSSDREANYGYTF. Full variable domain (missing parts from reference TRBV7-9 and TRBJ1-2): DTGVSQNPRHKITKRGQNVTFRCDPISEHNRLYWYRQTLGQGPEFLTYFQNEAQLEKSRLLSDRFSAERPKGSFSTLEIQRTEQGDSAMYLCASSSSDREANYGYTFGSGTRLTVV.

V gene TRBV10-3 combines with J gene TRBJ1-3, with TRBD1 as a possible D gene (5 bases). The CDR3 runs 17 residues. Germline V CDR1 and CDR2: ENHRY, SYGVKD. Trimming stripped 11 bases from V and 4 bases from J, with 27 bases between. The CDR3 here is CASRPRPAVGEGNTIYF. The CDR3 nucleotides read TGTGCCTCCCGGCCCCGGCCCGCCGTGGGGGAAGGAAACACCATATATTTT.

The CDR3: CASGGQWGSNYGYTF. The DNA for the CDR3 is TGTGCCAGCGGAGGTCAGTGGGGGTCTAACTATGGCTACACCTTC. The J gene is TRBJ1-2, the V gene TRBV27; D perhaps matches TRBD1 (5 bases). This CDR3 has 15 residues. V was cut by 8 bases and J by 0 bases, with 16 bases left in between. The germline gives CDR1 MNHEY, CDR2 SMNVEV (reference sequence).

The genes are TRBV27 and TRBJ1-5; D may be TRBD1 (6 bases). The CDR3 is 14 amino acids. V lost 6 bases, J lost 3 bases, and 12 bases lay in between. Germline CDR1 is MNHEY and CDR2 is SMNVEV (reference sequence). The CDR3 reads CASRMRGTNQPQHF. The DNA for the CDR3 is TGTGCCAGCAGAATGAGGGGGACCAATCAGCCCCAGCATTTT.

Remarks on this clone: This specimen includes other DNA sequences encoding the same CDR3. V and J are TRBV19 and TRBJ2-7; D could derive from TRBD1 or TRBD2 (5 bases each). V lost 5 bases and J 0 bases, leaving 8 bases between the germline ends. Looked up from germline, CDR1 is LNHDA and CDR2 is SQIVND (reference sequence). The CDR3 covers 13 residues. CDR3 DNA sequence: TGTGCCAGTAGTCTGGGGACCTCCTACGAGCAGTACTTC. Translating gives CASSLGTSYEQYF.

In its sample, this clone was seen once. The chain employs TRBV30 and TRBJ2-7; perhaps TRBD2 as D (6 bases). This CDR3 region has 13 residues. The V gene lost 0 bases and the J gene lost 6 bases, with 12 bases spanning the gap. Germline CDR1 reads GTSNPN; CDR2 reads SVGIG (reference sequence). DNA for the CDR3: TGTGCCTGGAGTGTACTTTGGAGGGCCGAGCAGTACTTC. Translated, it gives CAWSVLWRAEQYF.

The rearrangement uses TRBV4-3 and TRBJ2-7, with 8 bases identical to TRBD2. Trimming at V came to 3 bases and at J to 3 bases, leaving 7 bases not matched to a gene. The CDR3 has 15 amino acids. Germline CDR1 is LGHNA and CDR2 is YSLEER. In nucleotides, the CDR3 is TGCGCCAGCAGCCAGGAATGGGGACTAGACTACGAGCAGTACTTC. Its translation: CASSQEWGLDYEQYF.

The chain uses TRBV27 and TRBJ1-1; the D gene is possibly TRBD1 (5 bases). Germline values: CDR1 MNHEY, CDR2 SMNVEV (reference sequence). This CDR3 contains 11 residues. Trimming left V 3 bases short and J 9 bases short, with 8 bases between. CDR3 region: CASSFGGKAFF. For the CDR3, the DNA is TGTGCCAGCAGTTTTGGGGGGAAAGCTTTCTTT.

The V call is TRBV27, the J call TRBJ2-7, with D uncertain. The CDR3 runs 11 residues. CDR1 and CDR2 (germline): MNHEY, SMNVEV (reference sequence). V was trimmed by 4 bases and J by 3 bases, leaving 4 bases between them. CDR3 amino acids: CASSYIYEQYF. CDR3 coding DNA: TGTGCCAGCAGTTACATCTACGAGCAGTACTTC.

This chain's CDR3 is CASSPKTRTEAFF. CDR3 nucleotide sequence: TGTGCCAGCAGCCCGAAAACGCGGACTGAAGCTTTCTTT. The genes are TRBV4-2 and TRBJ1-1; D unresolved. V shed 4 bases and J shed 5 bases, with 11 bases lying between them. CDR1 LGHNA and CDR2 YNFKEQ come from the germline V gene. The CDR3 is 13 residues long.

Turning to this clone: Other DNA variants within this sample encode the same CDR3. The J gene is TRBJ1-1, the V gene TRBV19, with 7 bases lining up with TRBD1. Germline V lookup: CDR1 LNHDA, CDR2 SQIVND (reference sequence). After removal of 3 bases from V and 0 bases from J, the junction contained 4 bases not matched to a gene. This CDR3 has 15 amino acids. The CDR3 DNA is TGTGCCAGTAGTATTGGGACAGTCATGAACACTGAAGCTTTCTTT. It specifies CASSIGTVMNTEAFF.

This clone came up once. The V gene is TRBV5-3, the J gene TRBJ2-7, with 12 bases identical to TRBD1. TRBV5-3 is treated as an ORF (open reading frame) with a function not yet certain. CDR3 length: 16 residues. V was clipped by 4 bases and J by 5 bases; unmatched bases: 10. The CDR3, as DNA: TGTGCCAGAAGCCGGAACCCGGGACAGGGGGCGGACGAGCAGTACTTC. Translation: CARSRNPGQGADEQYF.

Notes on this clone: Additional DNA sequences in this sample encode the identical CDR3. The V and J genes are TRBV14 and TRBJ1-2; 11 bases align to TRBD1. There are 14 residues in the CDR3. J gave up 4 bases and V 4 bases, and 2 bases lay outside the gene matches. Germline-derived CDR1 and CDR2 are SGHDN and FVKESK. This CDR3 is CASSPGQGAYGYTF. In DNA form, the CDR3 reads TGTGCCAGCAGCCCTGGACAGGGGGCCTATGGCTACACCTTC. Complete variable domain (other parts from reference TRBV14 and TRBJ1-2): EAGVTQFPSHSVIEKGQTVTLRCDPISGHDNLYWYRRVMGKEIKFLLHFVKESKQDESGMPNNRFLAERTGGTYSTLKVQPAELEDSGVYFCASSPGQGAYGYTFGSGTRLTVV.

The V and J genes are TRBV27 and TRBJ1-1; D gene uncertain. Germline V CDR1 and CDR2: MNHEY, SMNVEV (reference sequence). The V gene lost 5 bases and the J gene lost 1 base, with 14 bases spanning the gap. The CDR3 length is 15 residues. The CDR3: CASSPLISGNTEAFF. Written as DNA, the CDR3 is TGTGCCAGCAGTCCACTCATTTCCGGGAACACTGAAGCTTTCTTT.

This clone occurred once. This chain connects TRBV5-1 to TRBJ2-5, with D uncertain. The CDR3 loop spans 14 amino acids. The V end was cut by 5 bases, the J end by 5 bases, with 16 bases between. Germline values: CDR1 SGHRS, CDR2 YFSETQ. The CDR3 DNA reads as TGCGCCAGCAGTTCAAAAGGGAATCAGGAGACCCAGTACTTC. This gives the protein CASSSKGNQETQYF.